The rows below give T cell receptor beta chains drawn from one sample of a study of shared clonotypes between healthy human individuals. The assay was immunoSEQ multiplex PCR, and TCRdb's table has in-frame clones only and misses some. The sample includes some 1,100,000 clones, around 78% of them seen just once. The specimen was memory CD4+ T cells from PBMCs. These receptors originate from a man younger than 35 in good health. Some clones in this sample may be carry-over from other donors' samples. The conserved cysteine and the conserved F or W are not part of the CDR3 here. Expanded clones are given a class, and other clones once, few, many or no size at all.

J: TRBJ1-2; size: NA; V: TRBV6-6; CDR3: ASSPRRDGYT
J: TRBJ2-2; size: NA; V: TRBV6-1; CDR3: ASRSAGENTGELF
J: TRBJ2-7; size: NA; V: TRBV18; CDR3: ASSPFQSTGAGYEQY
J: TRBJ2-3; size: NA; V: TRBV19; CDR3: ASSPGQLLIADTQY
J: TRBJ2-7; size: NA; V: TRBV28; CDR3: ASRRTGSYEQY
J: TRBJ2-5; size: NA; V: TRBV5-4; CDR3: ASSLRQIQETQY
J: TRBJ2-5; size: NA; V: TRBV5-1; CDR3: ASSLERLALVETQY
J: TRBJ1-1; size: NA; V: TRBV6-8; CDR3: ASRHPFEAF
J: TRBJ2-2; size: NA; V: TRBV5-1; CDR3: ASSLLPSGSSGELF
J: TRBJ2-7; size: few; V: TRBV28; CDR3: ASSVPGQGTYEQY
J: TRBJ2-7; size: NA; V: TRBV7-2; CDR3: ASSHREGAYEQY
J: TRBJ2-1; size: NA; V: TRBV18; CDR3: ASSPPDRLSLNEQF
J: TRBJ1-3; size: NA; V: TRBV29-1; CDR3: SVEDPGGSSGNTIY
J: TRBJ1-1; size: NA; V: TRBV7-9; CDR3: ATPRDSQLNTEAF
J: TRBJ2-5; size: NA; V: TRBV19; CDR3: ASSTSGTKDETQY
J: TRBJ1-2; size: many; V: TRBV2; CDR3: ASRTLSRGTGYGYT
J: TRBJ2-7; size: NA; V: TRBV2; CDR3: ASSEGLAHEQY
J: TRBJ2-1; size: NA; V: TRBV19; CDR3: ASSATSGDNEQF
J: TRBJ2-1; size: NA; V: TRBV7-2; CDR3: ASSFGLAEYNEQF
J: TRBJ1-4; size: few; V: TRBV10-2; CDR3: ASSRPSGQGNEKLF
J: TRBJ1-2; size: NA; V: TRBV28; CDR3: ASSFVAGRGYT
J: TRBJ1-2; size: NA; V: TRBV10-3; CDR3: AITPGQGDYGYT
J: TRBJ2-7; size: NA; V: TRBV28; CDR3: ASSLELTSSGRPYSYEQY
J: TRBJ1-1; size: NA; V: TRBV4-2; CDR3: ASSQKNRNTEAF
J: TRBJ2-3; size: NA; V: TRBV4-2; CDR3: ASSQEGDTDTQY
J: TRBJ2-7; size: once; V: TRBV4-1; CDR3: ASSQDGSGMRMGFSEQY